Below are 27 T cell receptor beta chains sequenced from a single sample in a study of T-cell reconstitution after alpha-beta-depleted transplantation in children (dated by TCRdb to about 2016). The protocol used for the library was PCR. Instrument used: Illumina HiSeq 2500. To normalize quantification of the TCRbeta repertoire, the TCR libraries were built with molecular barcoding that relied on unique molecular identifiers. TCRdb's own reprocessing of the public reads used fastp at Q25 and MiXCR and kept productive beta chains. Rows matching on CDR3 protein sequence are summarized as one entry with the most common DNA and genes. This sample lists about 610,000 distinct CDR3 sequences; 10% were detected once. The ten largest clones add up to 3.5% to 5% of the sample. This sample comprised PBMCs from the stem cell graft donor, obtained from the stem cell graft. These receptors were collected from a human donor who donated a stem cell graft to a child with acute myeloid leukemia.

In this sample, this clonotype turned up a few times. The CDR3, as DNA: TGTGCCAGCGCGGGGGGCAGGGATACGCAGTATTTT. Protein sequence: CASAGGRDTQYF. The J gene is TRBJ2-3, the V gene TRBV6-6; TRBD2 matches 8 bases. After removal of 8 bases from V and 6 bases from J, the junction contained 4 bases not matched to a gene. The CDR3 spans 12 residues. Germline CDR1 is MNHNY and CDR2 is SVGAGI (reference sequence).

This clonotype was recorded at least ten times. The DNA for the CDR3 is TGTGCCAGCAGTCTCTATCATCCGCGGGGTCGGCAAGAGACCCAGTACTTC. It specifies CASSLYHPRGRQETQYF. V gene TRBV12-3 or TRBV12-4 combines with J gene TRBJ2-5; perhaps TRBD2 as D (6 bases). The CDR3 sequence is 17 residues long. The V end lost 5 bases, the J end lost 2 bases, and 21 bases lay between the germline ends.

V and J are TRBV29-1 and TRBJ2-2, with 9 positions matching TRBD2. This CDR3 is 14 amino acids long. After removal of 6 bases from V and 7 bases from J, the junction contained 9 bases not matched to a gene. Per the germline V gene, CDR1 is SQVTM and CDR2 is ANQGSEA. The CDR3 loop reads CSVLGSGSGGELFF. The CDR3 DNA reads as TGCAGCGTCCTAGGTAGCGGGAGTGGCGGGGAGCTGTTTTTT.

The sample holds a few counts of this clonotype. The chain is built from TRBV20-1 and TRBJ2-7; D may be TRBD2 (6 bases). The V gene's germline CDR1 is DFQATT and CDR2 SNEGSKA (reference sequence). This CDR3 has 13 amino acids. Between the trimmed V and J ends, which lost 0 bases and 9 bases, there was a span of 15 bases. The CDR3 reads CSARDNLRAGQYF. The CDR3 DNA follows: TGCAGTGCTAGAGATAACCTGCGAGCGGGGCAGTACTTC.

Only a few counts were recorded for this clonotype. CDR3 region: CASSPKILGVVEQYF. CDR3 nucleotide sequence: TGTGCCAGCAGCCCTAAAATCTTGGGGGTGGTCGAGCAGTACTTC. The chain couples TRBV14 to TRBJ2-7, with D perhaps given as TRBD1 or TRBD2 (5 bases each). V dropped 4 bases and J dropped 6 bases, with 19 bases sitting between them. CDR3 size: 15 residues. Germline CDR1 reads SGHDN; CDR2 reads FVKESK.

This clonotype has more than one count but fewer than ten. J is TRBJ1-5 and V is TRBV18; possibly TRBD1 for D (5 bases). CDR1 and CDR2 from the germline V gene are KGHSH and LQKENI. This CDR3 is built from 14 residues. The CDR3 DNA reads as TGTCCTCCCGGAGTGGGGCCTAGCAATCAGCCCCAGCATTTT. Translated, it gives CPPGVGPSNQPQHF.

In its sample, this clonotype was seen a few times. This chain joins TRBV20-1 and TRBJ2-5; tentative D call: TRBD2 (6 bases). The CDR3 is 15 amino acids. Trimming took off 3 bases at V and 0 bases at J, with 14 bases between the two ends. Germline V lookup: CDR1 DFQATT, CDR2 SNEGSKA (reference sequence). The CDR3 reads CSASRVAEYQETQYF. The CDR3 region has the DNA TGCAGTGCTAGTAGGGTAGCGGAATACCAAGAGACCCAGTACTTC.

This clonotype showed up many times. The junction does not match germline at one end; this may be a read error. This chain links TRBV6-1 with TRBJ1-1, with TRBD1 matching 12 bases. Germline loops: CDR1 MNHNS, CDR2 SASEGT. This CDR3 has 16 amino acids. The CDR3 protein is CASNRPGQGAFGEVFF. CDR3 sequence (DNA): TGTGCCAGCAATAGACCGGGACAGGGGGCTTTCGGAGAAGTTTTCTTT.

This clonotype was picked up many times. The V gene is TRBV2, the J gene TRBJ1-5; maybe TRBD1 (6 bases). Trimming cost V 4 bases and J 4 bases, with 11 bases left between them. Germline CDR1 reads SNHLY; CDR2 reads FYNNEI. This CDR3 region has 14 residues. The CDR3 DNA follows: TGTGCCAGCAGTGCCCCGACAGGAAATCAGCCCCAGCATTTT. Translating it yields CASSAPTGNQPQHF.

The gene calls are TRBV12-3 or TRBV12-4 and TRBJ1-5; D not resolved. The CDR3 length is 13 residues. Trimming stripped 6 bases from V and 5 bases from J, with 11 bases between. The CDR3 bases are TGTGCCAGCAGATCCTATGGGGATCAGCCCCAGCATTTT. Translating it yields CASRSYGDQPQHF.

The rearrangement uses TRBV20-1 and TRBJ2-2, with D perhaps TRBD1 (5 bases). The germline CDR1 and CDR2 sequences are DFQATT and SNEGSKA (reference sequence). The CDR3 contains 13 residues. V lost 6 bases to trimming and J lost 0 bases, with 8 bases between them. The CDR3 sequence is CSAQGANTGELFF. DNA of the CDR3: TGCAGTGCCCAAGGGGCGAACACCGGGGAGCTGTTTTTT.

This clonotype was detected a few times. The rearrangement joins TRBV15 to TRBJ2-5; 8 bases fit TRBD2. CDR1 is LNHNV and CDR2 is YYDKDF in the germline V gene (reference sequence). The CDR3 runs 16 residues. V shed 3 bases, J shed 4 bases, and the junction held 10 bases outside the gene matches. The CDR3 region has the DNA TGTGCCACCAGCAGCCCAGCGGGGGCGCACGGAGAGACCCAGTACTTC. Protein product: CATSSPAGAHGETQYF.

This sequence joins TRBV9 and TRBJ2-5; 7 positions match TRBD1. The germline gives CDR1 SGDLS, CDR2 YYNGEE. This CDR3 spans 14 amino acids. V lost 3 bases, J lost 5 bases, and 7 bases stayed unmatched. Here the CDR3 reads CASSAGQASETQYF. The CDR3 bases are TGTGCCAGCAGCGCCGGACAGGCCTCGGAGACCCAGTACTTC.

The chain recombines TRBV7-2 with TRBJ2-1; TRBD2 matches at 7 bases. Trimming took 5 bases from V and 9 from J; bases not matched to a gene: 16. In germline, CDR1 is SGHTA, CDR2 FQGNSA. This CDR3 comprises 16 residues. The CDR3 nucleotides are TGTGCCAGCAGCCTACTGGGGCGGGAGAGGTCCCCTGAGCAGTTCTTC. Its translation is CASSLLGRERSPEQFF.

This sequence joins TRBV7-9 and TRBJ2-2; 9 nucleotides line up with TRBD2. Germline lookup yields CDR1 SEHNR and CDR2 FQNEAQ (reference sequence). The CDR3 is 16 residues long. The ends lost 8 bases at V and 7 bases at J; junction bases unmatched: 14. The CDR3 protein is CASYFLRREGNGELFF. CDR3 bases: TGTGCCAGCTACTTCCTCCGGCGGGAGGGAAACGGGGAGCTGTTTTTT.

The V gene is TRBV7-3, the J gene TRBJ2-1; no clear D. From germline, CDR1 is SGHTA and CDR2 FQGTGA. CDR3 length equals 15 residues. Trimming cost V 5 bases and J 2 bases, with 13 bases left between them. The CDR3 coding sequence is TGTGCCAGCAGCCCCGAAGGCTCCGCCTACAATGAGCAGTTCTTC. Translating gives CASSPEGSAYNEQFF.

V usage is TRBV20-1 and J usage is TRBJ1-4; D gene unclear. V was trimmed by 5 bases and J by 3 bases, leaving 16 bases between them. Germline CDR1 is DFQATT and CDR2 is SNEGSKA (reference sequence). The CDR3 is made up of 15 amino acids. The CDR3 DNA reads as TGCAGTGCTCGGAAACCGGGCCTATCTAATGAAAAACTGTTTTTT. Translating it yields CSARKPGLSNEKLFF.

This clonotype was detected ten times or more. This sequence joins TRBV25-1 and TRBJ1-1; D may be TRBD1 (6 bases). Trimming left V 5 bases short and J 10 bases short, with 14 bases between. CDR1 is MGHDK and CDR2 is SYGVNS in the germline V gene. This CDR3 has 12 residues. The CDR3 sequence is CASSLPRGRAFF. The CDR3 coding sequence is TGTGCCAGCAGTCTCCCCAGGGGACGAGCTTTCTTT.

Only a few counts were recorded for this clonotype. The chain has TRBV4-2 and TRBJ2-3; D unclear. The CDR3 totals 19 residues. Per the germline V gene, CDR1 is LGHNA and CDR2 is YNFKEQ. Trimming took off 1 base at V and 5 bases at J, with 25 bases between the two ends. CDR3 DNA sequence: TGTGCCAGCAGCCAAGTTCGACAAGTCACTTCGCAAGACGGAGATACGCAGTATTTT. Translation: CASSQVRQVTSQDGDTQYF.

The rearrangement joins TRBV15 to TRBJ2-7; D not resolved. Germline V CDR1 and CDR2: LNHNV, YYDKDF (reference sequence). The V and J ends lost 0 bases and 5 bases respectively, with 2 bases between them. The CDR3 covers 11 residues. The CDR3 reads CATSREDEQYF. The CDR3 DNA is TGTGCCACCAGCAGAGAGGACGAGCAGTACTTC.

This clonotype was counted only a few times. The CDR3 sequence is CASSEATGVGKAEQFF. DNA of the CDR3: TGTGCCAGCAGTGAAGCTACGGGTGTCGGGAAGGCTGAGCAGTTCTTC. This chain uses TRBV2 with TRBJ2-1; maybe TRBD2 (5 bases). This CDR3 is built from 16 residues. Germline assignment: CDR1 SNHLY and CDR2 FYNNEI. The V and J ends lost 0 bases and 9 bases respectively, with 18 bases between them.

This clonotype was found many times. The rearrangement uses TRBV4-3 and TRBJ2-1; D is unclear. The CDR3 is 19 amino acids. Trimming removed 1 base at V and 6 bases at J, with 25 bases between. The germline CDR1 and CDR2 sequences are LGHNA and YSLEER. CDR3 DNA sequence: TGCGCCAGCAGCCAAGGACCCTCCGCCTTGGGGTTGTCTGGCAATGAGCAGTTCTTC. Translation: CASSQGPSALGLSGNEQFF.

This clonotype has only a few counts. The chain employs TRBV7-2 and TRBJ2-1, with TRBD2 matching 8 bases. Germline lookup yields CDR1 SGHTA and CDR2 FQGNSA. CDR3 length: 15 amino acids. J lost 12 bases, V lost 1 base, and 11 bases had no gene match. The CDR3: CASSLGLSGSTGQFF. CDR3 nucleotide sequence: TGTGCCAGCAGCTTAGGTCTAAGCGGGAGCACGGGGCAGTTCTTC.

This clonotype was seen a few times. J is TRBJ2-7 and V is TRBV6-1; no definite D call. This CDR3 contains 16 residues. Germline CDR1 and CDR2: MNHNS and SASEGT. The V and J ends lost 6 bases and 2 bases respectively, with 20 bases between them. CDR3 nucleotides: TGTGCCAGCAGCCGACCTCCCGTTCTCGCACCCTACGAGCAGTACTTC. It translates to CASSRPPVLAPYEQYF.

CDR3 protein: CASSPVGVYEQYF. CDR3 coding DNA: TGTGCCAGCAGCCCGGTGGGGGTCTACGAGCAGTACTTC. The chain couples TRBV4-2 to TRBJ2-7; D assignment may be TRBD1 or TRBD2 (5 bases each). V lost 4 bases and J lost 3, with 10 bases in between. The CDR3 runs to 13 residues. CDR1 and CDR2 (germline): LGHNA, YNFKEQ.

This clonotype showed up many times. The chain uses TRBV20-1 and TRBJ2-2, with TRBD2 matching 15 bases. In germline, CDR1 is DFQATT, CDR2 SNEGSKA (reference sequence). After removal of 3 bases from V and 6 bases from J, the junction contained 2 bases not matched to a gene. The CDR3 length is 15 residues. The CDR3 sequence: CSARGLAGGAGELFF. The CDR3 DNA is TGCAGTGCTAGGGGACTAGCGGGAGGAGCCGGGGAGCTGTTTTTT.

This clonotype was detected ten times or more. DNA of the CDR3: TGTGCCAGCAGCTTAGGCGGGACAGCATCCGAGCAGTACTTC. Translation gives CASSLGGTASEQYF. The rearrangement joins TRBV7-2 to TRBJ2-7, with D possibly matching TRBD1 (7 bases). Germline assignment: CDR1 SGHTA and CDR2 FQGNSA. This CDR3 has 14 amino acids. V lost 1 base and J lost 6, with 13 bases in between.